These 26 T cell receptor beta chains came from one sample sequenced in a study of blood T cell repertoires in COVID-19. Profiling relied on immunoSEQ multiplex PCR, and the TCRdb table lists in-frame clones only, not all of them. The table lists 200,000 to 250,000 clones, about 89% of them singletons. The specimen was peripheral blood. The source is a man in his sixties who had recovered from COVID-19.

The chain links TRBV7-2 to TRBJ1-2; 10 nucleotides agree with TRBD1. The germline V gene has CDR1 SGHTA and CDR2 FQGNSA. This CDR3 spans 15 amino acids. V trimming: 1 base; J trimming: 2 bases; junction bases outside the gene matches: 1. The CDR3 is CASSLGGQGNYGYTF. The DNA for the CDR3 is TGTGCCAGCAGCTTAGGGGGACAGGGGAACTATGGCTACACCTTC.

This clone has ten or more counts. The chain couples TRBV29-1 to TRBJ1-1; 8 nucleotides line up with TRBD1. The V and J ends lost 3 bases and 4 bases, in that order; junction bases with no gene match: 4. The CDR3 runs to 13 residues. Germline V gives CDR1 SQVTM, CDR2 ANQGSEA. CDR3 bases: TGCAGCGTTGATAGGACAGGGTCCACTGAAGCTTTCTTT. Protein: CSVDRTGSTEAFF.

The chain employs TRBV10-3 and TRBJ2-1, with a possible D match to TRBD2 (5 bases). Trimming left V 0 bases short and J 6 bases short, with 9 bases between. Germline CDR1 is ENHRY and CDR2 is SYGVKD. There are 14 residues in the CDR3. CDR3 coding DNA: TGTGCCATCAGTGAGTCTACTAGGACCAATGAGCAGTTCTTC. It is translated as CAISESTRTNEQFF.

The rearrangement links TRBV9 to TRBJ1-1; D might be TRBD1 (6 bases). This CDR3 is built from 13 residues. The ends were cut back, 0 bases at V and 3 bases at J, with 6 bases in the middle. Germline loops: CDR1 SGDLS, CDR2 YYNGEE. The CDR3: CASSVDRDTEAFF. The CDR3 region has the DNA TGTGCCAGCAGCGTAGACAGGGACACTGAAGCTTTCTTT.

The V call is TRBV5-1, the J call TRBJ1-3; D remains unclear. The length of the CDR3 is 15 residues. Trimming left V 0 bases short and J 0 bases short, with 7 bases between. Germline CDR1 reads SGHRS; CDR2 reads YFSETQ. This CDR3 is CASSLERVSGNTIYF. CDR3 DNA: TGCGCCAGCAGCTTGGAACGAGTCTCTGGAAACACCATATATTTT.

This clone was observed once. The V gene is TRBV7-9, the J gene TRBJ2-1, with 7 bases identical to TRBD2. CDR3 length: 13 residues. Germline assignment: CDR1 SEHNR and CDR2 FQNEAQ (reference sequence). The ends lost 5 bases at V and 5 bases at J; junction bases unmatched: 3. The CDR3 coding sequence is TGTGCCAGCAGCCAAGCGGGACACAATGAGCAGTTCTTC. Its protein product is CASSQAGHNEQFF.

J is TRBJ2-5 and V is TRBV5-1, with 12 bases that match TRBD2. J lost 1 base, V lost 4 bases, and 5 bases had no gene match. CDR3 length: 16 amino acids. In germline, CDR1 is SGHRS, CDR2 YFSETQ. The CDR3: CASSPWTSGVQETQYF. The CDR3 nucleotides are TGCGCCAGCAGCCCGTGGACTAGCGGGGTCCAAGAGACCCAGTACTTC.

This clone was seen just once. The gene calls are TRBV15 and TRBJ1-2; tentatively, D is TRBD1 (6 bases). V was cut by 0 bases and J by 2 bases, with 10 bases left in between. This CDR3 has 15 amino acids. Germline CDR1 and CDR2: LNHNV and YYDKDF (reference sequence). CDR3 sequence: CATSRDTRGNYGYTF. CDR3 nucleotide sequence: TGTGCCACCAGCAGAGATACTAGGGGGAACTATGGCTACACCTTC.

The chain uses TRBV4-1 and TRBJ2-1, with 10 bases matching TRBD2. The germline V gene encodes CDR1 MGHRA and CDR2 YSYEKL. The V segment lost 4 bases and the J segment 2 bases; nucleotides outside the gene matches: 2. This CDR3 comprises 15 residues. The CDR3 region is CASSPTSGTYNEQFF. The DNA of the CDR3 is TGCGCCAGCAGCCCAACTAGCGGGACCTACAATGAGCAGTTCTTC.

V gene TRBV10-1 combines with J gene TRBJ2-7; D remains unclear. This CDR3 has 11 amino acids. V was clipped by 7 bases and J by 5 bases, with 9 bases between them. Germline loops: CDR1 WNHNN, CDR2 SYGVQD (reference sequence). The CDR3 DNA sequence: TGCGCCAGCAACCCGGTCCACGAGCAGTACTTC. It yields the protein CASNPVHEQYF.

This chain connects TRBV6-6 to TRBJ2-1; possibly TRBD1 for D (6 bases). The germline CDR1 and CDR2 sequences are MNHNY and SVGAGI (reference sequence). V lost 5 bases and J 0 bases, leaving 11 bases between the germline ends. This CDR3 has 15 amino acids. The chain's CDR3 is CASSHRVSSYNEQFF. The DNA of the CDR3 is TGTGCCAGCAGTCACAGGGTAAGCTCCTACAATGAGCAGTTCTTC.

The chain uses TRBV5-6 and TRBJ2-7; 8 nucleotides agree with TRBD1. V lost 5 bases, J lost 1 base, and 8 bases stayed unmatched. Germline CDR1 SGHDT, CDR2 YYEEEE. The CDR3 has 15 amino acids. CDR3 loop: CASRPKGQVSYEQYF. The CDR3 coding sequence is TGTGCCAGCAGGCCAAAGGGACAGGTATCCTACGAGCAGTACTTC.

V and J are TRBV2 and TRBJ1-1; D possibly corresponds to TRBD1 (6 bases). The CDR3 has 13 amino acids. The germline V and J ends were trimmed by 3 bases and 2 bases, with 7 bases remaining between them. Germline V lookup: CDR1 SNHLY, CDR2 FYNNEI. CDR3 residues: CASSDRGNTEAFF. CDR3 nucleotides: TGTGCCAGCAGTGACAGGGGAAACACTGAAGCTTTCTTT.

The rearrangement joins TRBV5-1 to TRBJ2-1, with 9 nucleotides matching TRBD1. Germline V lookup: CDR1 SGHRS, CDR2 YFSETQ. The CDR3 covers 15 residues. V lost 4 bases to trimming and J lost 4 bases; unmatched junction nucleotides: 6. CDR3 bases: TGCGCCAGCAGCCCCGGAGGGACAGGGTACAATGAGCAGTTCTTC. It encodes CASSPGGTGYNEQFF.

This sequence joins TRBV7-2 and TRBJ2-1, with TRBD2 as a possible D gene (5 bases). CDR1 SGHTA and CDR2 FQGNSA come from the germline V gene. The CDR3 extends over 13 amino acids. Trimming took off 1 base at V and 4 bases at J, with 5 bases between the two ends. CDR3 DNA: TGTGCCAGCAGCTTAGAGCGGTACAATGAGCAGTTCTTC. Protein sequence: CASSLERYNEQFF. Supplemented by reference TRBV7-2 and TRBJ2-1, the full variable domain reads GAGVSQSPSNKVTEKGKDVELRCDPISGHTALYWYRQSLGQGLEFLIYFQGNSAPDKSGLPSDRFSAERTGGSVSTLTIQRTQQEDSAVYLCASSLERYNEQFFGPGTRLTVL.

The chain couples TRBV25-1 to TRBJ1-2; the match to TRBD1 covers 11 bases. The germline V gene has CDR1 MGHDK and CDR2 SYGVNS. The CDR3 totals 15 residues. J gave up 7 bases and V 0 bases, and 4 bases lay outside the gene matches. The DNA of the CDR3 is TGTGCCAGCAGTGAATATGGACAGGGGGCAAGTGGCTACACCTTC. Translating it yields CASSEYGQGASGYTF.

This clone was recorded a few times. V is TRBV27 and J is TRBJ1-4; TRBD1 matches 11 bases. After removal of 5 bases from V and 8 bases from J, the junction contained 7 bases not matched to a gene. The CDR3 contains 15 residues. Per the germline V gene, CDR1 is MNHEY and CDR2 is SMNVEV (reference sequence). The CDR3 region is CASSAWTGGKEKLFF. In nucleotides, the CDR3 is TGTGCCAGCAGTGCCTGGACAGGGGGCAAAGAAAAACTGTTTTTT.

The rearrangement links TRBV9 to TRBJ2-5; TRBD2 matches 9 bases. CDR3 size: 17 residues. Trimming removed 0 bases from V and 0 bases from J; junction bases left unmatched: 6. Germline loops: CDR1 SGDLS, CDR2 YYNGEE. The DNA for the CDR3 is TGTGCCAGCAGCGTAGGGGCTAGCGGGGCGAACCAAGAGACCCAGTACTTC. It encodes CASSVGASGANQETQYF.

The chain uses TRBV7-2 and TRBJ2-1; 10 nucleotides line up with TRBD2. Per the germline V gene, CDR1 is SGHTA and CDR2 is FQGNSA. The CDR3 length is 17 residues. Trimming took 5 bases from V and 1 from J; bases not matched to a gene: 8. The CDR3 here is CASSPKAGGLSYNEQFF. In nucleotides, the CDR3 is TGTGCCAGCAGCCCTAAAGCGGGGGGGCTGTCCTACAATGAGCAGTTCTTC. The whole variable domain, filled in from reference TRBV7-2 and TRBJ2-1, reads GAGVSQSPSNKVTEKGKDVELRCDPISGHTALYWYRQSLGQGLEFLIYFQGNSAPDKSGLPSDRFSAERTGGSVSTLTIQRTQQEDSAVYLCASSPKAGGLSYNEQFFGPGTRLTVL.

This chain uses TRBV12-3 or TRBV12-4 with TRBJ2-7; possibly TRBD1 for D (5 bases). The CDR3 has 13 amino acids. Trimming left V 6 bases short and J 1 base short, with 10 bases between. CDR3 in amino acids: CASRRDSSYEQYF. The CDR3 DNA reads TGTGCCAGCAGACGCGACAGTTCCTACGAGCAGTACTTC.

The CDR3 coding sequence is TGTGCCAGCAGCCCGGGGAGCTCCTATAATTCACCCCTCCACTTT. This gives the protein CASSPGSSYNSPLHF. V is TRBV7-9 and J is TRBJ1-6; D gene uncertain. Trimming shortened V by 5 bases and J by 0 bases, and 8 bases separated the two germline ends. This CDR3 has 15 residues. Germline CDR1 and CDR2: SEHNR and FQNEAQ (reference sequence).

This clone was found once. This chain links TRBV7-2 with TRBJ2-1, with 8 bases aligning to TRBD2. CDR1 SGHTA and CDR2 FQGNSA come from the germline V gene. J gave up 5 bases and V 2 bases, and 5 bases lay outside the gene matches. The CDR3 sequence is 15 residues long. CDR3 in DNA: TGTGCCAGCAGCTTATTCGGGAGGGGGAACAATGAGCAGTTCTTC. Residues: CASSLFGRGNNEQFF. The complete variable domain, with remaining parts taken from reference TRBV7-2 and TRBJ2-1, reads GAGVSQSPSNKVTEKGKDVELRCDPISGHTALYWYRQSLGQGLEFLIYFQGNSAPDKSGLPSDRFSAERTGGSVSTLTIQRTQQEDSAVYLCASSLFGRGNNEQFFGPGTRLTVL.

Comment on this clone: Its ends do not fully match the called genes, so a read error is possible. V and J are TRBV24-1 and TRBJ2-1; 10 bases are a match to TRBD1. Germline-derived CDR1 and CDR2 are KGHDR and SFDVKD. This CDR3 is built from 17 residues. The DNA of the CDR3 is TGTGCCACCAGTGATTCGGGACAGGGGCTCTCCCACAATGAGCAGTTCTTC. It translates to CATSDSGQGLSHNEQFF.

This clone was picked up a small number of times. V gene TRBV3-1 (or the pseudogene TRBV3-2) combines with J gene TRBJ2-1; 10 nucleotides match TRBD2. The CDR3 covers 17 residues. V gave up 4 bases and J gave up 4 bases; unmatched junction bases: 10. CDR1 LGHDT and CDR2 YNNKEL come from the germline V gene (reference sequence). CDR3 in DNA: TGTGCCAGCAGCCGTGATCCCGGAGCGGGGGGGTACAATGAGCAGTTCTTC. This translates into CASSRDPGAGGYNEQFF.

The chain uses TRBV5-1 and TRBJ2-4; perhaps TRBD2 as D (5 bases). CDR1 is SGHRS and CDR2 is YFSETQ in the germline V gene. V lost 1 base to trimming and J lost 7 bases, with 12 bases between them. The CDR3 totals 14 residues. The CDR3 coding sequence is TGCGCCAGCAGCTTGACCCGCCAGCGGAACATTCAGTACTTC. Its protein is CASSLTRQRNIQYF.

V gene TRBV19 combines with J gene TRBJ1-1, with a possible D match to TRBD1 (6 bases). Trimming removed 5 bases at V and 5 bases at J, with 12 bases between. The length of the CDR3 is 13 residues. Germline CDR1 is LNHDA and CDR2 is SQIVND (reference sequence). CDR3 DNA: TGTGCCAGTAGTCGGGGGGGCAGAACTGAAGCTTTCTTT. This sequence encodes CASSRGGRTEAFF.